This TCR beta chain is from a study of T cell responses to AZD1222 COVID-19 vaccine. General study points: Spike-specific TCR breadth and depth grew following two AZD1222 doses. No day 14 peak samples; only post-peak repertoires were characterized.

Profiled with immunoSEQ multiplex PCR; TCRdb holds only in-frame clones, not every one. The sample yields tens of thousands of clones, roughly 88% seen once. Germline loops: CDR1 SGHAT, CDR2 FQNNGV. The CDR3 runs 15 residues. V was pared by 3 bases and J by 0 bases, with 10 bases between. Concerning this clone itself: Its antigen is currently unknown.

The chain couples TRBV11-2 to TRBJ2-3; D is undetermined. Sequencing was performed on peripheral blood, taken 28 days after the second AZD1222 dose. This TCR came from an adult who received the AZD1222 COVID-19 vaccine. CDR3 bases: TGTGCCAGCAGCTTTGTTGCGGCTAGCACAGATACGCAGTATTTT. It translates to CASSFVAASTDTQYF.